This T cell receptor (beta chain) was profiled in a study of OX40 agonist ivuxolimab in advanced cancers. Study-wide points: There was clonal expansion of CD4+ and CD8+ blood T cells by week 6 at 0.1 to 3.0 mg/kg.

As regards this clone: Its specificity is not known.

V lost 10 bases and J 4 bases, leaving 10 bases between the germline ends. Germline values: CDR1 MDHEN, CDR2 SYDVKM. The CDR3 consists of 11 residues. Autoimmune disease history or systemic immunosuppression barred patients. Here immunoSEQ multiplex PCR was the method, and the copy in TCRdb shows in-frame clones only, minus some. The table lists approximately 160,000 clones, 94% of them singletons. Source: CD4+ or CD8+ T cells sorted from blood, taken in a trial of the OX40 agonist ivuxolimab. The sequence derives from an adult with an advanced solid tumor such as melanoma, head and neck, liver or kidney cancer. The chain uses TRBV28 and TRBJ1-2, with D hard to call. The CDR3 region is CATTLGYGYTF. DNA of the CDR3: TGTGCCACCACCCTCGGCTATGGCTACACCTTC.